This T cell receptor (beta chain) comes out of a study of beta chain features in type 1 diabetes. Overall study findings and caveats: PCR, the amplification step, might favor shorter templates, equally in patients and controls.

Trimming took off 4 bases at V and 3 bases at J, with 4 bases between the two ends. Per the germline V gene, CDR1 is SEHNR and CDR2 is FQNEAQ (reference sequence). This CDR3 is built from 12 residues. Reverse transcribing all isolated RNA meant expressed TCRB transcripts were sequenced. Profiled with immunoSEQ multiplex PCR; TCRdb holds only in-frame clones, not every one. The repertoire holds some 150,000 clones, with 9.5% to 10% as singletons. This clone was recorded a few times. Its antigen is as yet unknown. The TCR comes from a woman in her thirties or forties in good health. The sample taken for sequencing was central memory CD4+ T cells from blood. The chain is built from TRBV7-9 and TRBJ1-3; D gene unclear. CDR3 residues: CASSSIGNTIYF. The CDR3 DNA follows: TGTGCCAGCAGCTCTATTGGAAACACCATATATTTT.